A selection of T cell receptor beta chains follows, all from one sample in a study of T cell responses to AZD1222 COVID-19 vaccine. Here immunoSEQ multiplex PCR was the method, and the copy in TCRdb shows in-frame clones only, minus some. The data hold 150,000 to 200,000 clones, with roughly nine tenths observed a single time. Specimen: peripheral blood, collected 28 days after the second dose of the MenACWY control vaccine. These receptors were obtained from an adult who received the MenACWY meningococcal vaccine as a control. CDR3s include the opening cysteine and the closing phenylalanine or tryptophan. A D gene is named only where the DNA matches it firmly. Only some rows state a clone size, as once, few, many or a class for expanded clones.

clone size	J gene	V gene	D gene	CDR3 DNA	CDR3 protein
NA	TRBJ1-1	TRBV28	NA	TGTGCCAGCAGTTTAGTCGACAGCACTGAAGCTTTCTTT	CASSLVDSTEAFF
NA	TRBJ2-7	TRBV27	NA	TGTGCCAGCAGTCTCGGACCCTCCTACGAGCAGTACTTC	CASSLGPSYEQYF
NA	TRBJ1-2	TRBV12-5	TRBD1	TGTGCTAGTGGTTTCGACAGGGATTATGGCTACACCTTC	CASGFDRDYGYTF
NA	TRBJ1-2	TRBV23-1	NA	TGCGCCTGCAAGGGCTACACCTTC	CACKGYTF
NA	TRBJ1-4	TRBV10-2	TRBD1	TGCGCCAGCACCTCCTTGGGGACAGGGGAATTGGGAAAACTGTTTTTT	CASTSLGTGELGKLFF
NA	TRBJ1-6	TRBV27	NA	TGTGCCAGCAGGACAGCTAATTCACCCCTCCACTTT	CASRTANSPLHF
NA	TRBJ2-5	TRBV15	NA	TGTGCCACCAGCAGAGATGAGGGAGAGACCCAGTACTTC	CATSRDEGETQYF
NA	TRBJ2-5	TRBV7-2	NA	TGTGCCAGCAGCCCTTCCCGATCTTCGGGTCGTGAAGGGGCCCAGTACTTC	CASSPSRSSGREGAQYF
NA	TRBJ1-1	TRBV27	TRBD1	TGTGATTTCTTTAGACAGGGCAAAATGAGGAACACTGAAGCTTTCTTT	CDFFRQGKMRNTEAFF
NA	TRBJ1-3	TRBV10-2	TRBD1	TGCGCCACCTCGGACAGGGACTCTGGAAACACCATATATTTT	CATSDRDSGNTIYF
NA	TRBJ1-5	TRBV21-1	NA	TGTGCCAGCAATGCGCAGGGGGTAGCGAGCAATCAGCCCCAGCATTTT	CASNAQGVASNQPQHF
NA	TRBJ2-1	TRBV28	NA	TGTGCCAGCAGTGCCCGACAGAGTTATTACAATGAGCAGTTCTTC	CASSARQSYYNEQFF
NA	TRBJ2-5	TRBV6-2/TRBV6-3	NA	TGTGCCAGCAGTCCGATAAGGGAGGAAGAGACCCAGTACTTC	CASSPIREEETQYF
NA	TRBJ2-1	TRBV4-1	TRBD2	TGCGCCAGCAGCCAAGATATAGCGGGAGCTTACAATGAGCAGTTCTTC	CASSQDIAGAYNEQFF
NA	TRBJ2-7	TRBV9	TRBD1	TGTGCCAGCAGCGGCCCCGGGACAGGGCGAGAGCAGTACTTC	CASSGPGTGREQYF
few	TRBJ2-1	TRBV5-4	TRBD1	TGTGCCAGCAGCCCCACTGCCGGGACAGGGCACTACAATGAGCAGTTCTTC	CASSPTAGTGHYNEQFF
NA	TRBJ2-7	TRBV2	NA	TGTGCCAGCAGTGATCAGGCGGTCCTCGAGCAGTACTTC	CASSDQAVLEQYF
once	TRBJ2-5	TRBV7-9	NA	TGTGCCAGCAGCCTCACCGCGGGACCAATCCAAGAGACCCAGTACTTC	CASSLTAGPIQETQYF
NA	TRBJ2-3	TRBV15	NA	TGTGCCACCAGCAGAGATTCGAGGACAGACACAGATACGCAGTATTTT	CATSRDSRTDTDTQYF
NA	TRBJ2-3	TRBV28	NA	TGTGCCGTACAAGGCAGCCAGGGCGTGACAGATACGCAGTATTTT	CAVQGSQGVTDTQYF
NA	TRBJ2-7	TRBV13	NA	TGTGCCAGCACCCGACTCGGGCTAGAGGCAAACGAGCAGTACTTC	CASTRLGLEANEQYF
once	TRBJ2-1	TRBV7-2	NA	TGTGCCAGCAGCCCCTACGTGACAGGGAGGGATGAGCAGTTCTTC	CASSPYVTGRDEQFF
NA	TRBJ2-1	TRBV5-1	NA	TGCGCCAGCAGCTTGGAGGCAAGCTCCTACAATGAGCAGTTCTTC	CASSLEASSYNEQFF
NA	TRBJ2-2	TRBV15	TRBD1	TGTGCCACCAGCAGACGAGGACAGGGAGCCGGGGAGCTGTTTTTT	CATSRRGQGAGELFF
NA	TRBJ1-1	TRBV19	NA	TGTGCCAGTATCCCGGGCCGGAACACTGAAGCTTTCTTT	CASIPGRNTEAFF
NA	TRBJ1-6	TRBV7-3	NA	TGTGCCAGCAGTTTACAGGGAATCGATTCACCCCTCCACTTT	CASSLQGIDSPLHF
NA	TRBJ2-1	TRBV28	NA	TGTGCCAGCAGGCAAGCCCCCGGACAGCAGATCTACAATGAGCAGTTCTTC	CASRQAPGQQIYNEQFF
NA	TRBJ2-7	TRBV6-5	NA	TGTGCCAGCAGGTCACCCTCCGAGGGCGAGCAGTACTTC	CASRSPSEGEQYF
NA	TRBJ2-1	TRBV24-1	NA	TGTGCCACCAGTGATTTGGCAGGGAACTCCTACAATGAGCAGTTCTTC	CATSDLAGNSYNEQFF
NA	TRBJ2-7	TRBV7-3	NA	TGTGCCAGCAGCTTATATGGGCCCCGGGTCCGACAATACGAGCAGTACTTC	CASSLYGPRVRQYEQYF
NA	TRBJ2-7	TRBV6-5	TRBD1	TGTGCCAGCAGCCGGACAGGGGTCTACGAGCAGTACTTC	CASSRTGVYEQYF